A selection of T cell receptor beta chains follows, all from one sample in a study of beta chain features in type 1 diabetes. Assay: immunoSEQ multiplex PCR; the TCRdb copy retains only in-frame clones and omits some. The data contain about 260,000 clones, 20% of them seen just once; the ten biggest clones take up 0.028%. Material: naive CD4+ T cells from blood. These receptors were collected from a middle-aged woman with type 1 diabetes. Each CDR3 is given with its conserved first and last residue.

J gene | V gene | CDR3 protein
TRBJ1-2 | TRBV10-3 | CAISPTGNGYTF
TRBJ2-7 | TRBV11-2 | CASSSDGLGKQYF
TRBJ2-1 | TRBV6-5 | CASSYLAGGTNEQFF
TRBJ2-3 | TRBV7-7 | CASSITGSPTDTQYF
TRBJ1-5 | TRBV18 | CASSPEAGNQPQHF
TRBJ1-2 | TRBV2 | CASRPRQGPGYGYTF
TRBJ2-3 | TRBV6-6 | CASSYGGPDTQYF
TRBJ2-3 | TRBV11-1 | CASSPWRGGVTDTQYF
TRBJ2-1 | TRBV25-1 | CASSQGAAGASYNEQFF
TRBJ1-1 | TRBV30 | CACLQGLNTEAFF
TRBJ1-2 | TRBV2 | CASSSLLTGTYGYTF
TRBJ2-6 | TRBV18 | CASSLSAGTGIFSGANVLTF
TRBJ1-6 | TRBV7-9 | CASSVFSLDNSPLHF
TRBJ1-1 | TRBV27 | CASSQLLVGTEAFF
TRBJ2-1 | TRBV14 | CASSQDFRDAEQFF
TRBJ1-6 | TRBV2 | CASSDDSPLHF
TRBJ1-1 | TRBV29-1 | CSVRGQGGTEAFF
TRBJ1-3 | TRBV7-9 | CASSPQGAEGNTIYF
TRBJ2-5 | TRBV4-2 | CASSQRDRGTQETQYF
TRBJ2-1 | TRBV4-1 | CASSQGDRYNEQFF
TRBJ2-7 | TRBV2 | CASGREKEQYF
TRBJ2-1 | TRBV30 | CAWRDWNEQFF
TRBJ2-2 | TRBV7-2 | CASSMSSGGRANTGELFF
TRBJ2-5 | TRBV12-5 | CASGLSGEETQYF
TRBJ1-1 | TRBV30 | CAWSGPQVNTEAFF
TRBJ2-5 | TRBV5-1 | CASSLAGAQETQYF
TRBJ2-2 | TRBV9 | CASRGSGNTGELFF
TRBJ1-1 | TRBV5-4 | CAGGGAFDTEAFF
TRBJ2-7 | TRBV7-3 | CASSFGTASSYEQYF
TRBJ1-1 | TRBV18 | CASSSITGTAAEAFF
TRBJ2-4 | TRBV5-1 | CASSPRTGGPGRDIQYF
TRBJ1-5 | TRBV27 | CASSVQGSDQPQHF
TRBJ2-3 | TRBV5-1 | CASSYGTSSSTDTQYF
TRBJ2-2 | TRBV21-1 | CASSPGGELFF
TRBJ2-7 | TRBV7-2 | CASSFDRGRGSYEQYF
TRBJ2-5 | TRBV4-1 | CASSLDTLETQYF
TRBJ2-3 | TRBV25-1 | CASSPGVLNTDTQYF
. | TRBV6-5 | CASSYSIGVSSYEQYF
TRBJ2-5 | TRBV2 | CASSEGGAGGETQYF
TRBJ2-7 | TRBV5-8 | CASSLTYEQYF